The 13 T cell receptor beta chains below all came from one sample that was sequenced in a study of long-term antiretroviral therapy in people with HIV. This was the immunoSEQ v3.0 assay at survey level. Clones were sequenced by immunoSEQ multiplex PCR, and TCRdb holds only the in-frame ones, with some missing. The data contain tens of thousands of clones, 82% of them singletons. The sample in question was unsorted PBMCs, obtained 2.9 years after starting antiretroviral therapy. The receptors derive from a man aged 50-59 years with HIV.

CDR3 sequence: CASSQDAGLETQYF. The DNA of the CDR3 is TGCGCCAGCAGCCAAGACGCCGGGTTAGAGACCCAGTACTTC. This chain links TRBV4-1 with TRBJ2-5; D unresolved. Germline CDR1 and CDR2: MGHRA and YSYEKL. Trimming removed 0 bases at V and 4 bases at J, with 9 bases between. CDR3 length: 14 residues.

CDR3 amino acids: CASSQDPPGRTNQPQHF. The CDR3 nucleotides read TGCGCCAGCAGCCAAGATCCCCCTGGACGGACGAATCAGCCCCAGCATTTT. V and J are TRBV4-3 and TRBJ1-5, with D uncertain. The CDR3 has 17 amino acids. Germline CDR1 is LGHNA and CDR2 is YSLEER. V was trimmed by 0 bases and J by 4 bases, leaving 16 bases between them.

CDR3 loop: CASRTSYRGKSYEQYF. The CDR3 DNA follows: TGTGCCAGCAGAACTAGCTACAGGGGAAAATCCTACGAGCAGTACTTC. The V and J genes are TRBV28 and TRBJ2-7, with D tentatively TRBD1 (7 bases). There are 16 residues in the CDR3. V lost 6 bases, J lost 1 base, and 19 bases lay in between. Per the germline V gene, CDR1 is MDHEN and CDR2 is SYDVKM.

The chain employs TRBV4-1 and TRBJ2-1; 9 bases align to TRBD1. CDR1 and CDR2 from the germline V gene are MGHRA and YSYEKL. The CDR3 has 19 amino acids. After removal of 6 bases from V and 8 bases from J, the junction contained 23 bases not matched to a gene. CDR3 in amino acids: CASSRGGTGFLRVSDEQFF. The CDR3 DNA sequence: TGCGCCAGCAGTCGCGGCGGGACAGGGTTTTTAAGGGTTTCGGATGAGCAGTTCTTC.

This rearrangement joins TRBV28 to TRBJ1-2; perhaps TRBD1 as D (5 bases). V dropped 5 bases and J dropped 1 base, with 14 bases sitting between them. Germline V lookup: CDR1 MDHEN, CDR2 SYDVKM. The CDR3 covers 15 residues. In DNA form, the CDR3 reads TGTGCCAGCAGTATGCCAGGGCTATATAACTATGGCTACACCTTC. Translated: CASSMPGLYNYGYTF.

Only one count was recorded for this clone. DNA for the CDR3: TGTGCCAGCAGCTTGTTGAACACTGAAGCTTTCTTT. Its protein is CASSLLNTEAFF. This chain joins TRBV5-6 and TRBJ1-1; D uncertain. This CDR3 spans 12 amino acids. Trimming left V 1 base short and J 0 bases short, with 1 base between. The germline CDR1 and CDR2 sequences are SGHDT and YYEEEE.

A note on this clone: The sample carries other DNA sequences with the same CDR3. The chain uses TRBV9 and TRBJ1-2, with 9 bases fitting TRBD1. This CDR3 is 17 amino acids long. V lost 2 bases and J lost 0; bases outside the gene matches: 8. The germline V gene has CDR1 SGDLS and CDR2 YYNGEE. The CDR3 region has the DNA TGTGCCAGCAGCGTTGATCGGGACAGGGAATCTAACTATGGCTACACCTTC. Its translation is CASSVDRDRESNYGYTF.

V usage is TRBV2 and J usage is TRBJ1-4, with 7 bases lining up with TRBD1. The V segment lost 4 bases and the J segment 3 bases; nucleotides outside the gene matches: 8. Germline CDR1 and CDR2: SNHLY and FYNNEI. This CDR3 is built from 16 residues. CDR3 DNA: TGTGCCAGCAGTGTCCTTCGACAGGGTCCTAATGAAAAACTGTTTTTT. Translated, it gives CASSVLRQGPNEKLFF.

This clone was seen a few times. This chain joins TRBV30 and TRBJ2-2, with no clear D. The ends were cut back, 2 bases at V and 6 bases at J, with 13 bases in the middle. The CDR3 runs 14 residues. The germline V gene encodes CDR1 GTSNPN and CDR2 SVGIG (reference sequence). The CDR3 DNA follows: TGTGCCTGGAGTCTACGAGGTCAGGCCGGGGAGCTGTTTTTT. Translating it yields CAWSLRGQAGELFF.

The rearrangement links TRBV9 to TRBJ1-4; 8 bases map to TRBD1. CDR1 is SGDLS and CDR2 is YYNGEE in the germline V gene. The V gene end was trimmed by 0 bases and the J gene end by 2 bases; junction bases not matched to a gene: 3. The CDR3 runs to 16 residues. This CDR3 is CASSVGDRGTNEKLFF. CDR3 in DNA: TGTGCCAGCAGCGTAGGCGACAGGGGTACTAATGAAAAACTGTTTTTT.

The J gene is TRBJ1-4, the V gene TRBV15, with unresolved D. With 0 bases removed from V and 7 bases from J, the gap between germline ends came to 6 bases. The V gene's germline CDR1 is LNHNV and CDR2 YYDKDF (reference sequence). The CDR3 runs to 13 residues. CDR3 amino acids: CATSRDKGEKLFF. CDR3 DNA: TGTGCCACCAGCAGAGATAAAGGTGAAAAACTGTTTTTT.

The chain employs TRBV29-1 and TRBJ2-7; weak D call: TRBD1 (5 bases). CDR1 is SQVTM and CDR2 is ANQGSEA in the germline V gene. Trimming removed 4 bases from V and 4 bases from J, with 14 bases in between. CDR3 length: 13 amino acids. The CDR3, as DNA: TGCAGCGTTGCTCAGGGAATTGGGTACGAGCAGTACTTC. Residues: CSVAQGIGYEQYF.

This clone was seen only a few times. V gene TRBV7-9 combines with J gene TRBJ2-1; weak D call: TRBD2 (5 bases). The germline gives CDR1 SEHNR, CDR2 FQNEAQ (reference sequence). This CDR3 spans 16 amino acids. V was trimmed by 0 bases and J by 0 bases, leaving 9 bases between them. CDR3: CASSLAGSGSYNEQFF. The CDR3 DNA is TGTGCCAGCAGCTTAGCGGGGAGCGGCTCCTACAATGAGCAGTTCTTC. Filled out from reference TRBV7-9 and TRBJ2-1, the complete variable domain reads DTGVSQNPRHKITKRGQNVTFRCDPISEHNRLYWYRQTLGQGPEFLTYFQNEAQLEKSRLLSDRFSAERPKGSFSTLEIQRTEQGDSAMYLCASSLAGSGSYNEQFFGPGTRLTVL.